The T cell receptor beta chain described here comes from a study of OX40 agonist ivuxolimab in advanced cancers. Overall study: Males comprised 75% to 90% of the group, whose mean age was approximately 60 years (range about 23 to 80).

The CDR3 totals 13 residues. The V gene end was trimmed by 5 bases and the J gene end by 11 bases; junction bases not matched to a gene: 7. Germline V gene lookup returns CDR1 SGHVS and CDR2 FNYEAQ. The table came from immunoSEQ multiplex PCR; TCRdb's copy has only in-frame clones and leaves some out. The profile shows some 70,000 clones, 75% to 95% of them singletons. The sample was CD4+ or CD8+ T cells sorted from blood, taken in a trial of the OX40 agonist ivuxolimab. The J gene is TRBJ1-1, the V gene TRBV7-6, with 11 bases lining up with TRBD1. This TCR was sampled from an adult with an advanced solid tumor such as melanoma, head and neck, liver or kidney cancer. DNA for the CDR3: TGTGCCAGCAGCCCTTGGACAGGGGGCTTTGCTTTCTTT. Translated: CASSPWTGGFAFF.